A single sample is the source of the 16 T cell receptor beta chains below, sequenced in a study of tissue T cells after allogeneic stem cell transplantation. This sample's time point: mouse harvest day 7 after allogeneic transplant. Mouse grafts combined 10^7 T-cell-depleted bone marrow cells with 10^6 splenic CD5+ T cells. The method was immunoSEQ multiplex PCR; TCRdb's version includes in-frame clones alone and lacks a portion of them. The sample lists under 8,000 clones; roughly half were seen once. The specimen was lymph node tissue. These receptors originate from a female BALB/c mouse given C57BL/6 T cells with graft-versus-host disease after an allogeneic hematopoietic cell transplant.

This clone was observed a handful of times. The germline and genes are mouse ones. The missing CDR3 end, 1 residue past where the read stops, is filled in from the germline J gene. V gene TRBV26 combines with J gene TRBJ2-7, with TRBD1 matching 7 bases. The J segment lost 0 bases and the V segment lost 3 bases, leaving 5 bases of the junction unmatched. Germline V CDR1 and CDR2: KGHPV, FQNQEV (reference sequence). The CDR3 is made up of 15 amino acids. The covered CDR3 bases are TGTGCCAGCAGTCTTCGGACAGGTTCCTCCTATGAACAGTAC. Translated, it gives CASSLRTGSSYEQY. The CDR3, in full, reads CASSLRTGSSYEQYF.

This clone occurred a few times. Mouse germline and gene names are used. The read is 1 residue too short to cover the CDR3 end, so that end is filled in from the germline J gene. V gene TRBV1 combines with J gene TRBJ1-5; no definite D call. Trimming took off 0 bases at V and 0 bases at J, with 6 bases between the two ends. The CDR3 is 15 amino acids. Germline values: CDR1 NSQYPW, CDR2 LRSPGD (reference sequence). The CDR3 sequence: CTCSADFHNNQAPLF. CDR3 DNA, as far as it was read: TGCACCTGCAGTGCAGATTTTCATAACAACCAGGCTCCGCTT.

In the case of this clone: Gene labels here are mouse ones. Read data end 1 residue before the CDR3 end; the end is taken from the germline J gene. The chain couples TRBV15 to TRBJ2-4; the D is unclear. This CDR3 spans 13 amino acids. V was clipped by 5 bases and J by 0 bases, with 6 bases between them. Germline V gene lookup returns CDR1 SGHND and CDR2 FRSKSL. This chain's CDR3 is CASSAGSQNTLYF. The sequenced CDR3 bases are TGTGCCAGCAGTGCTGGAAGTCAAAACACCTTGTAC.

With respect to this clone: The gene names given are mouse names. This CDR3 is CASSLQNTEVFF. The DNA read from the CDR3 is TGTGCCAGCAGTCTGCAGAACACAGAAGTCTTC. The J gene is TRBJ1-1, the V gene TRBV26; no clear D gene. The CDR3 end lies 1 residue beyond the end of the read and is filled in from the germline J gene. Germline CDR1 KGHPV, CDR2 FQNQEV (reference sequence). The CDR3 extends over 12 amino acids. V lost 2 bases, J lost 0 bases, and 1 base lay in between.

A note on this clone: Germline and genes here are mouse. The read stops 1 residue short of the end of the CDR3; the missing end is completed from the germline J gene. The genes are TRBV19 and TRBJ2-4; no clear D gene. V was cut by 1 base and J by 0 bases, with 9 bases left in between. Germline loops: CDR1 FNHDT, CDR2 SITEND (reference sequence). The CDR3 has 15 amino acids. CDR3 DNA (partial): TGTGCCAGCAGTATACCCACACCTAGTCAAAACACCTTGTAC. Protein product: CASSIPTPSQNTLY. Given in full, the CDR3 is CASSIPTPSQNTLYF. The complete variable domain, with remaining parts taken from reference TRBV19 and TRBJ2-4, reads GGIITQTPKFLIGQEGQKLTLKCQQNFNHDTMYWYRQDSGKGLRLIYYSITENDLQKGDLSEGYDASREKKSSFSLTVTSAQKNEMAVFLCASSIPTPSQNTLYFGAGTRLSVL.

Points on this clone: Gene names are mouse gene names. The read gets to within 1 residue of the CDR3 end, and the germline J gene fills in the rest. The J gene is TRBJ2-3, the V gene TRBV26; D perhaps matches TRBD1 (7 bases). Germline V gene data show CDR1 as KGHPV and CDR2 as FQNQEV (reference sequence). The V end was cut by 4 bases, the J end by 3 bases, with 11 bases between. The CDR3 is 14 residues long. The CDR3 bases that were read are TGTGCCAGCAGTCGAAGGGGGCGGGCAGAAACGCTGTAT. It encodes CASSRRGRAETLY. The entire CDR3 reads CASSRRGRAETLYF.

Of note for this clone: Gene names follow the mouse nomenclature. From the germline J gene comes the end of the CDR3, since the read stops 1 residue before it. The chain carries TRBV16 and TRBJ1-5, with a possible D match to TRBD1 (5 bases). The CDR3 consists of 12 residues. V shed 0 bases and J shed 8 bases, with 5 bases lying between them. Germline CDR1 and CDR2: SGHSA and FRNQAP. This CDR3 is CASSLEGEAPLF. Partial CDR3 DNA: TGTGCAAGCAGCTTAGAGGGGGAGGCTCCGCTT.

About this clone: Gene names are mouse gene names. The read is 1 residue too short to cover the CDR3 end, so that end is filled in from the germline J gene. The rearrangement uses TRBV26 and TRBJ1-1, with TRBD1 identical over 7 bases. CDR3 length: 12 residues. Per the germline V gene, CDR1 is KGHPV and CDR2 is FQNQEV (reference sequence). With 3 bases clipped from V and 7 bases from J, the junction kept 2 bases outside the gene matches. The covered CDR3 bases are TGTGCCAGCAGTCTTGGGGACAGAGAAGTCTTC. Protein: CASSLGDREVF. The entire CDR3 reads CASSLGDREVFF.

This clone was detected a few times. Germline and genes: mouse. The read terminates 1 residue before the CDR3 end, so the remaining end is supplied by the germline J gene. The chain combines TRBV26 with TRBJ2-5, with D unresolved. Germline V gene lookup returns CDR1 KGHPV and CDR2 FQNQEV (reference sequence). This CDR3 comprises 15 residues. V gave up 4 bases and J gave up 0 bases, with 11 bases separating them. The sequenced part of the CDR3 DNA is TGTGCCAGCAGTCCTCGAACATTTAACCAAGACACCCAGTAC. Encoded protein: CASSPRTFNQDTQY. The entire CDR3 sequence reads CASSPRTFNQDTQYF.

Turning to this clone: Gene names follow the mouse nomenclature. The missing CDR3 end, 1 residue past where the read stops, is filled in from the germline J gene. The chain has TRBV26 and TRBJ2-5; 10 bases agree with TRBD2. The CDR3 spans 15 residues. Germline values: CDR1 KGHPV, CDR2 FQNQEV (reference sequence). Trimming at V came to 3 bases and at J to 2 bases, leaving 2 bases not matched to a gene. CDR3 DNA, as far as it was read: TGTGCCAGCAGTCTCCCTGGGGGGGCCCAAGACACCCAGTAC. Its translation: CASSLPGGAQDTQY. The whole CDR3 sequence reads CASSLPGGAQDTQYF.

In the case of this clone: Gene names are the mouse ones. With the read ending 1 residue before the CDR3 end, the germline J gene is used to fill in that end. The chain links TRBV23 to TRBJ2-7; the D call in the table, TRBD1, was not verified against the DNA. This CDR3 is 13 amino acids long. Germline CDR1 is KGHTA and CDR2 is FQNQQP. Incomplete CDR3 DNA: TGCTCCAGCAGTCAACAGGGGGCTTATGAACAGTAC. Its protein product is CSSSQQGAYEQY. Given in full, the CDR3 is CSSSQQGAYEQYF.

For this clone: Genes here carry mouse names. CDR3 DNA, as far as it was read: TGTGCCAGCAGTCTGGGGGACAGGGGGCCTGGAAATACGCTCTAT. Protein product: CASSLGDRGPGNTLY. The whole CDR3 sequence is CASSLGDRGPGNTLYF. J is TRBJ1-3 and V is TRBV24; 12 bases map to TRBD1. With the read ending 1 residue before the CDR3 end, the germline J gene is used to fill in that end. Germline CDR1 is KGHTA and CDR2 is FRNEEI. The CDR3 runs to 16 residues. V trimming: 2 bases; J trimming: 2 bases; junction bases outside the gene matches: 1.

This clone was counted a few times. The gene symbols are mouse symbols. The read gets to within 1 residue of the CDR3 end, and the germline J gene fills in the rest. The rearrangement uses TRBV4 and TRBJ2-7; 11 bases map to TRBD2. The germline CDR1 and CDR2 sequences are LGHDT and YNNKQL (reference sequence). Trimming took 6 bases from V and 0 from J; bases not matched to a gene: 4. The CDR3 is 15 residues long. The covered CDR3 bases are TGTGCCAGCAGTCCCGACTGGGGGGGCTCCTATGAACAGTAC. It is translated as CASSPDWGGSYEQY. In full, the CDR3 reads CASSPDWGGSYEQYF.

Notes on this clone: Germline and genes: mouse. Sequencing ends 1 residue short of the CDR3 end; the germline J gene provides the rest. The chain employs TRBV23 and TRBJ2-3; TRBD1 is the table's D call and was not checked against the DNA. This CDR3 has 15 residues. Germline CDR1 reads KGHTA; CDR2 reads FQNQQP. The DNA read from the CDR3 is TGCTCCAGCAGTCAACAGGGGGCGCGGGCAGAAACGCTGTAT. Translated, it gives CSSSQQGARAETLY. The CDR3 in its entirety is CSSSQQGARAETLYF.

About this clone: Gene names and germline match the mouse. The CDR3 end is not reached by the read, which stops 1 residue before it; the germline J gene fills it in. The chain links TRBV20 to TRBJ2-7; 7 bases fit TRBD2. CDR1 is GFQATS, CDR2 STVNSAI, per germline. CDR3 length: 14 residues. J was trimmed by 4 bases and V by 0 bases; bases with no gene match: 6. The CDR3 bases that were read are TGTGGTGCTAGGGAAGGCTGGGGGAGATATGAACAGTAC. Encoded protein: CGAREGWGRYEQY. The entire CDR3 is CGAREGWGRYEQYF.

This clone has more than one count but fewer than ten. At one boundary the junction diverges from the germline segment, which might be a read error. Genes and germline come from the mouse. With the read ending 1 residue before the CDR3 end, the germline J gene is used to fill in that end. V and J are TRBV13-2 and TRBJ2-7, with no clear D. The CDR3 consists of 10 residues. Germline-derived CDR1 and CDR2 are NNHNN and SYGAGS (reference sequence). The covered CDR3 bases are TGTGCCAGCAGTGAAGCTGAACAGTAC. Protein: CASSEAEQY. The full CDR3 sequence reads CASSEAEQYF.